The 28 T cell receptor beta chains below were found in one sample sequenced in a study of T cells in Graves' hyperthyroidism and ophthalmopathy. The CDR3 regions of TCR beta were amplified from RNA transcripts. HTBI primers were employed in a first-round RT-PCR of the TCR CDR3. TCRdb redid the calling of the multiplex PCR reads with MiXCR, one entry per CDR3 protein. In the table there are a few hundred thousand distinct CDR3 sequences, 22% of which are singletons. Specimen: blood. The receptors originated from a woman between 65 and 79 years old with Graves' ophthalmopathy.

This clonotype has ten or more counts. The chain links TRBV7-2 to TRBJ2-1, with no clear D. V lost 6 bases and J 4 bases, leaving 10 bases between the germline ends. The V gene's germline CDR1 is SGHTA and CDR2 FQGNSA. The CDR3 is 13 amino acids. CDR3 residues: CASRRPGYNEQFF. CDR3 nucleotides: TGTGCCAGCAGGAGACCCGGGTACAATGAGCAGTTCTTC.

The chain uses TRBV29-1 and TRBJ2-3; perhaps TRBD2 as D (5 bases). Trimming cost V 5 bases and J 4 bases, with 10 bases left between them. CDR3 length: 12 amino acids. The germline gives CDR1 SQVTM, CDR2 ANQGSEA. CDR3 in amino acids: CSVSDSPDTQYF. The CDR3 region has the DNA TGCAGCGTTTCGGACTCCCCAGATACGCAGTATTTT.

This clonotype was seen at least ten times. The chain carries TRBV12-3 or TRBV12-4 and TRBJ1-1; D gene ambiguous. Trimming stripped 3 bases from V and 11 bases from J, with 10 bases between. The CDR3 covers 11 residues. CDR3 region: CASSLAVTAFF. CDR3 sequence (DNA): TGTGCCAGCAGTTTGGCCGTTACCGCTTTCTTT.

The chain joins TRBV4-1 to TRBJ2-7; 9 nucleotides line up with TRBD2. The ends lost 5 bases at V and 5 bases at J; junction bases unmatched: 13. The CDR3 runs to 16 residues. CDR1 is MGHRA, CDR2 YSYEKL, per germline. CDR3 nucleotide sequence: TGCGCCAGCAGCTCCTTCGGGGCGGGAGGGGTCGACGAGCAGTACTTC. Its translation is CASSSFGAGGVDEQYF.

This clonotype was counted many times. An end of the junction does not agree with germline; a read error may underlie this. The J gene is TRBJ2-7, the V gene TRBV28; 7 nucleotides agree with TRBD2. Germline loops: CDR1 MDHEN, CDR2 SYDVKM. This CDR3 is 14 amino acids long. The CDR3 here is CASILGRESYEQYF. CDR3 coding DNA: TGTGCCAGCATTTTAGGGCGGGAGTCCTACGAGCAGTACTTC.

This chain joins TRBV30 and TRBJ2-7; 11 positions agree with TRBD2. This CDR3 region has 15 residues. The germline gives CDR1 GTSNPN, CDR2 SVGIG (reference sequence). Unmatched junction bases numbered 6, after V lost 0 bases and J lost 5 bases. The CDR3 sequence is CAWSVIAGGPHEQYF. The CDR3 bases are TGTGCCTGGAGTGTAATAGCGGGAGGGCCCCACGAGCAGTACTTC.

The sample holds a few counts of this clonotype. CDR3 protein: CASSPGSADYEQYF. The DNA for the CDR3 is TGTGCCAGCAGCCCCGGTTCGGCGGACTACGAGCAGTACTTC. The rearrangement links TRBV7-2 to TRBJ2-7; D remains unclear. There are 14 residues in the CDR3. The germline V gene encodes CDR1 SGHTA and CDR2 FQGNSA. The V and J ends lost 5 bases and 3 bases respectively, with 14 bases between them.

The chain couples TRBV18 to TRBJ1-1; 10 bases fit TRBD1. Germline CDR1 reads KGHSH; CDR2 reads LQKENI. J was trimmed by 0 bases and V by 3 bases; bases with no gene match: 7. This CDR3 is built from 17 residues. The CDR3 DNA follows: TGTGCCAGCTCACCGACCGGGACAGGGGCCATGAACACTGAAGCTTTCTTT. It is translated as CASSPTGTGAMNTEAFF. Using reference TRBV18 and TRBJ1-1 for the parts outside the CDR3, the full variable domain is NAGVMQNPRHLVRRRGQEARLRCSPMKGHSHVYWYRQLPEEGLKFMVYLQKENIIDESGMPKERFSAEFPKEGPSILRIQQVVRGDSAAYFCASSPTGTGAMNTEAFFGQGTRLTVV.

This clonotype has a handful of counts. This chain uses TRBV29-1 with TRBJ2-2; maybe TRBD2 (6 bases). Germline V gene sequence: CDR1 SQVTM, CDR2 ANQGSEA. The CDR3 is 12 amino acids. V lost 3 bases to trimming and J lost 6 bases, with 8 bases between them. The CDR3 reads CSVERGPGELFF. CDR3 in DNA: TGCAGCGTTGAGCGGGGTCCCGGGGAGCTGTTTTTT.

This clonotype was counted between two and nine times. This rearrangement joins TRBV7-2 to TRBJ1-6; no clear D. Germline V gene data show CDR1 as SGHTA and CDR2 as FQGNSA. This CDR3 is 12 amino acids long. V dropped 3 bases and J dropped 16 bases, with 13 bases sitting between them. CDR3 residues: CASSFSQSFLHF. The DNA of the CDR3 is TGTGCCAGCAGCTTTTCACAGTCTTTTCTCCACTTT.

At least ten counts were recorded for this clonotype. The chain employs TRBV6-1 and TRBJ1-4, with D perhaps TRBD1 (5 bases). The V and J ends lost 1 base and 4 bases respectively, with 10 bases between them. The CDR3 totals 15 residues. Per the germline V gene, CDR1 is MNHNS and CDR2 is SASEGT. For the CDR3, the DNA is TGTGCCAGCAGTGAAGTTCCAGGGCTTAATGAAAAACTGTTTTTT. It specifies CASSEVPGLNEKLFF.

This clonotype was counted only a few times. The chain recombines TRBV20-1 with TRBJ2-1; 10 nucleotides line up with TRBD2. V shed 1 base and J 5 bases; nucleotides not matched to a gene: 5. Per the germline V gene, CDR1 is DFQATT and CDR2 is SNEGSKA (reference sequence). The CDR3 spans 15 residues. CDR3 DNA: TGCAGTGCTAGAGTATTAGCGGGAGGCCACAATGAGCAGTTCTTC. This gives the protein CSARVLAGGHNEQFF.

This clonotype was counted many times. V is TRBV2 and J is TRBJ2-7, with 7 positions matching TRBD2. The CDR3 is 13 amino acids. After removal of 6 bases from V and 6 bases from J, the junction contained 8 bases not matched to a gene. The germline CDR1 and CDR2 sequences are SNHLY and FYNNEI. This CDR3 reads CASRAGEAPEQYF. CDR3 in DNA: TGTGCCAGCAGGGCGGGAGAGGCCCCCGAGCAGTACTTC.

This clonotype was recorded once. The V and J genes are TRBV19 and TRBJ1-5, with TRBD1 as a possible D gene (5 bases). This CDR3 comprises 15 residues. The germline V and J ends were trimmed by 3 bases and 0 bases, with 9 bases remaining between them. Per the germline V gene, CDR1 is LNHDA and CDR2 is SQIVND (reference sequence). The DNA for the CDR3 is TGTGCCAGTAGTATCGGGGCTTATAGCAATCAGCCCCAGCATTTT. This gives the protein CASSIGAYSNQPQHF.

This clonotype was counted between two and nine times. V and J are TRBV20-1 and TRBJ1-5; possible D gene TRBD1, 5 bases. In germline, CDR1 is DFQATT, CDR2 SNEGSKA (reference sequence). The germline V and J ends were trimmed by 6 bases and 4 bases, with 13 bases remaining between them. The CDR3 contains 13 residues. The CDR3 sequence: CSAGQSSNQPQHF. The DNA for the CDR3 is TGCAGTGCGGGGCAGTCCTCAAATCAGCCCCAGCATTTT.

This clonotype was observed a handful of times. The rearrangement joins TRBV7-3 to TRBJ2-1; 7 bases line up with TRBD2. Unmatched junction bases numbered 8, after V lost 5 bases and J lost 10 bases. Germline assignment: CDR1 SGHTA and CDR2 FQGTGA. The CDR3 totals 13 residues. The CDR3 spells CASSQNERGEQFF. DNA of the CDR3: TGTGCCAGCAGCCAAAACGAGCGGGGCGAGCAGTTCTTC.

The chain employs TRBV10-3 and TRBJ2-7, with 12 bases matching TRBD2. J was trimmed by 5 bases and V by 6 bases; bases with no gene match: 8. In germline, CDR1 is ENHRY, CDR2 SYGVKD. The CDR3 runs to 15 residues. The CDR3 bases are TGTGCCATCAGAATACAACTAGCGGGAGGTCACGAGCAGTACTTC. This sequence encodes CAIRIQLAGGHEQYF.

This clonotype was picked up a small number of times. V and J are TRBV5-1 and TRBJ2-2, with TRBD1 matching over 7 bases. The J segment lost 0 bases and the V segment lost 0 bases, leaving 2 bases of the junction unmatched. Per germline, CDR1 SGHRS and CDR2 YFSETQ. The CDR3 is 16 amino acids. This chain's CDR3 is CASSLGQGSNTGELFF. Written as DNA, the CDR3 is TGCGCCAGCAGCTTGGGACAGGGATCGAACACCGGGGAGCTGTTTTTT.

This clonotype was counted a few times. The CDR3, as DNA: TGCAGTGCTCCCCGGGTAGCGGGAGGGATGAGGGAGACCCAGTACTTC. Residues: CSAPRVAGGMRETQYF. This rearrangement joins TRBV20-1 to TRBJ2-5; TRBD2 agrees at 11 bases. This CDR3 has 16 residues. Losses at the gene ends were 5 bases for V and 5 bases for J; bases not matched to a gene: 13. Germline V gene data show CDR1 as DFQATT and CDR2 as SNEGSKA (reference sequence).

The rearrangement links TRBV20-1 to TRBJ2-5; either TRBD1 or TRBD2 may fit D (5 bases each). V lost 3 bases, J lost 0 bases, and 8 bases lay in between. Germline lookup yields CDR1 DFQATT and CDR2 SNEGSKA (reference sequence). This CDR3 comprises 13 residues. The CDR3 protein is CSASGTYQETQYF. CDR3 DNA sequence: TGCAGTGCTAGCGGGACCTACCAAGAGACCCAGTACTTC.

The chain is built from TRBV6-1 and TRBJ1-3; a possible D gene is TRBD1 (5 bases). The CDR3 has 14 residues. Trimming removed 6 bases at V and 4 bases at J, with 13 bases between. Germline V gene data show CDR1 as MNHNS and CDR2 as SASEGT. CDR3 nucleotide sequence: TGTGCCAGCAGACCCGGGACCCAAGGAAACACCATATATTTT. As protein: CASRPGTQGNTIYF.

The rearrangement links TRBV20-1 to TRBJ2-1; D is perhaps TRBD1 or TRBD2 (8 bases each). Germline CDR1 and CDR2: DFQATT and SNEGSKA (reference sequence). The CDR3 has 16 amino acids. The ends were cut back, 6 bases at V and 8 bases at J, with 26 bases in the middle. CDR3 sequence reads: CSAEDRASGSGHEQFF. Here the CDR3 DNA reads TGCAGTGCCGAGGACAGGGCCAGCGGGAGTGGCCATGAGCAGTTCTTC.

Many counts were recorded for this clonotype. This rearrangement joins TRBV27 to TRBJ2-2; a possible D gene is TRBD2 (7 bases). The CDR3 has 18 residues. Germline CDR1 MNHEY, CDR2 SMNVEV (reference sequence). V shed 3 bases and J shed 1 base, with 18 bases lying between them. Written as DNA, the CDR3 is TGTGCCAGCAGTTTTCATAGGGGGGGTAGCGGGAACACCGGGGAGCTGTTTTTT. This translates into CASSFHRGGSGNTGELFF.

The J gene is TRBJ1-4, the V gene TRBV19; no definite D call. The CDR3 sequence is 11 residues long. Deletions cut 11 bases from V and 8 bases from J, with 12 bases between. CDR1 and CDR2 from the germline V gene are LNHDA and SQIVND (reference sequence). The CDR3 sequence is CAAYGGEKLFF. DNA of the CDR3: TGTGCCGCTTACGGAGGCGAAAAACTGTTTTTT.

This clonotype was picked up many times. The J gene is TRBJ1-5, the V gene TRBV28; no clear D. The CDR3 consists of 11 residues. Trimming removed 5 bases at V and 4 bases at J, with 3 bases between. Germline values: CDR1 MDHEN, CDR2 SYDVKM. The CDR3 region is CASSGNQPQHF. As DNA, the CDR3 is TGTGCCAGCAGTGGGAATCAGCCCCAGCATTTT.

The gene calls are TRBV24-1 and TRBJ2-1, with 14 bases that match TRBD2. The germline V gene encodes CDR1 KGHDR and CDR2 SFDVKD. Unmatched junction bases numbered 14, after V lost 9 bases and J lost 8 bases. The length of the CDR3 is 17 residues. The CDR3 here is CATQGMGLAGVVDEQFF. The CDR3 DNA sequence: TGTGCCACCCAAGGGATGGGACTAGCGGGAGTAGTCGATGAGCAGTTCTTC.

The V and J genes are TRBV7-2 and TRBJ2-3; 11 bases are shared with TRBD2. With 0 bases clipped from V and 4 bases from J, the junction kept 3 bases outside the gene matches. CDR3 length: 16 amino acids. Germline loops: CDR1 SGHTA, CDR2 FQGNSA. CDR3 protein: CASSLASGRAADTQYF. The CDR3, as DNA: TGTGCCAGCAGCTTAGCTAGCGGGAGGGCAGCAGATACGCAGTATTTT.

This clonotype was seen ten or more times. The chain combines TRBV11-2 with TRBJ2-7; 7 positions agree with TRBD1. CDR1 is SGHAT, CDR2 FQNNGV, per germline. The trim removed 5 bases at V and 0 bases at J, leaving 7 bases unmatched. The CDR3 covers 15 residues. CDR3 sequence: CASSHLQGSSYEQYF. The CDR3 bases are TGTGCCAGCAGCCACCTACAGGGGTCCTCCTACGAGCAGTACTTC.